Below, 3 T cell receptor beta chains from the same sample are listed, as sequenced in a study of shared clonotypes between healthy human individuals (dated by TCRdb to 2018 to 2020). CD8 naive samples consisted of CD45RO-negative cells that were positively selected for CCR7, yielding a CD45RA+CCR7+ population without TemRA cells. The method was the immunoSEQ multiplex PCR assay. TCRdb carries this immuneACCESS record with in-frame sequences only. Its versions omit some clonotypes, under half of them owing to an unresolved V gene in the studies checked, with the rest unexplained. This sample holds about 2,100,000 clones; more than 85% were observed only once. Of the sample, 1.5% to 2% falls within the top ten clones. The sample comprised naive CD8+ T cells from PBMCs. The cell subset or site label, read with the paper, signifies: CD45RA+CCR7+. These receptors came from a man younger than 35 in good health. Some clones in this sample may be carry-over from other donors' samples.

This clone was detected a few times. The CDR3 loop reads CASSLQANTEAFF. The CDR3, as DNA: TGTGCCAGCAGTCTACAGGCGAACACTGAAGCTTTCTTT. The rearrangement links TRBV27 to TRBJ1-1; possibly TRBD1 for D (5 bases). The germline gives CDR1 MNHEY, CDR2 SMNVEV (reference sequence). The CDR3 runs to 13 residues. Trimming stripped 5 bases from V and 1 base from J, with 8 bases between.

With regard to this clone: Within the sample, other DNA sequences also encode this same CDR3. The genes are TRBV27 and TRBJ2-7, with D possibly TRBD2 on 6 matching bases. The CDR3 is 12 amino acids. V lost 8 bases, J lost 3 bases, and 11 bases lay in between. From germline, CDR1 is MNHEY and CDR2 SMNVEV (reference sequence). CDR3 amino acids: CASSPGGYEQYF. DNA for the CDR3: TGTGCCAGCTCCCCCGGGGGCTACGAGCAGTACTTC.

The chain has TRBV7-8 and TRBJ2-7, with TRBD2 identical over 11 bases. V shed 1 base, J shed 6 bases, and the junction held 8 bases outside the gene matches. The CDR3 covers 16 residues. The germline V gene has CDR1 SGHVS and CDR2 FQNEAQ. The CDR3 sequence is CASSLGLSGRAGEQYF. The CDR3 DNA reads as TGTGCCAGCAGCTTAGGGCTTAGCGGGAGGGCCGGCGAGCAGTACTTC.